This TCR beta chain was retrieved from a study of T cell responses to AZD1222 COVID-19 vaccine. General observations from the study: Within unmutated variant regions lay the reported targets of nearly half of spike-specific TCRs. Across the whole spike, CD4 TCRs peaked at regions 160-218 and 743-854. Mostly white British, mostly female donors; authors suggested clonal diversity may be underestimated. An increase in Spike-specific TCR breadth and depth was observed after two AZD1222 doses.

Notes on this clone: What it binds is unknown.

Produced via immunoSEQ multiplex PCR; TCRdb's table is partial and in-frame only. The repertoire holds 150,000 to 200,000 clones, with roughly 94% as singletons. Looked up from germline, CDR1 is MGHRA and CDR2 is YSYEKL. The CDR3 totals 13 residues. V lost 4 bases to trimming and J lost 5 bases; unmatched junction nucleotides: 4. The sample consisted of peripheral blood, taken 28 days after the second AZD1222 dose. The chain joins TRBV4-1 to TRBJ1-1, with 7 bases matching TRBD1. The sequence derives from an adult who received the AZD1222 COVID-19 vaccine. The CDR3 loop reads CASSPQGGTEAFF. The DNA for the CDR3 is TGCGCCAGCAGCCCTCAGGGGGGGACTGAAGCTTTCTTT.